This TCR beta chain came from a study of blood T cell repertoires in COVID-19. The overall study: Acute-phase and convalescent COVID-19 samples originated in the United States, Italy and Spain. Sources were T cells, B-cell-depleted T cells, or PBMCs; the material itself was cDNA or gDNA.

Sequencing used immunoSEQ multiplex PCR; TCRdb keeps in-frame clones, though not all of them. The data contain around 500,000 clones, around 85% of them singletons. Either two negative PCRs, clearance, or symptom resolution qualified Cohort 3 donors as recovered. Per the germline V gene, CDR1 is SGHRS and CDR2 is YFSETQ. This CDR3 has 14 amino acids. With 2 bases removed from V and 6 bases from J, the gap between germline ends came to 11 bases. The source material was PBMCs or T cells enriched from blood (not recorded which). This chain joins TRBV5-1 and TRBJ1-4, with D perhaps TRBD1 (6 bases). The clonotype was recovered from a woman in her sixties or seventies who had recovered from COVID-19. The CDR3 DNA reads as TGCGCCAGCAGCTTCTGGGGGGGCGATGAAAAACTGTTTTTT. Translated: CASSFWGGDEKLFF.